This TCR beta chain stems from a study of cytomegalovirus exposure and HLA in healthy donors (dated by TCRdb to the late 2010s). Concerning the study at large: An earlier analysis of roughly 570 of the donors reported about 300 Gb of sequence data and 117 million unique TCR beta sequences obtained from approximately 180 million T cells. Roughly 300 gigabases of sequencing data and some 85 million unique TCR sequences were included in an early release covering roughly 600 HLA-typed donors. Of the 398 genotyped donors, 65% to 90% were placed in the genetic ancestry cluster associated with self-reported Caucasian donors. The study aimed to test whether signatures of past pathogen exposure could be identified by cataloging public T cell receptors. The study used immunosequencing to profile the T cell repertoires of approximately 650 subjects and linked those repertoires to cytomegalovirus serostatus. In addition to the first cohort of 666 subjects, a separate validation cohort of 120 different subjects was used. To predict cytomegalovirus infection status, the study combined high-throughput TCR immunosequencing, statistical association of individual TCRs with disease status, and machine learning. A later analysis re-analyzed previously published TCR beta repertoires from 550 to 700 donors and added high-resolution HLA genotyping to study TCR occurrence patterns. Rather than drawing on any new phenotypic data, the later analysis identified candidate immune exposures from TCR beta sequences and the way those sequences occurred across donors. To decide whether each TCR beta V gene segment behaved as functional or pseudogenic, an earlier analysis of fewer than 750 of the donors relied on high-throughput TCR beta sequencing. Donor age, sex, ethnicity and CMV serostatus were compiled alongside the repertoire data. A later genetic analysis took genome-wide SNP genotypes for 398 of the 666 donors and used that subset as a discovery cohort. All discovery cohort repertoires had been generated on a single sequencing platform. Both class I and class II loci were covered by HLA typing, at four-digit resolution. Typing coverage varied by locus: about 620-640 donors for A, B, C, DRB1 and DQB1; 522 for DQA1; around 610 for DPA1; approximately 470 for DPB1. Four to six DR-DQ haplotypes were handled as single units for association and clustering because linkage in the cohort was strong. Across under 500 genotyped donors of the cohort, an average of roughly 250,000 unique TCR beta nucleotide sequences per donor were sequenced, and around 20% of those sequences were non-productive. The paper as a whole reports these results and caveats: Specific HLA alleles were associated with 16,951 TCR beta sequences at a false discovery rate of 0.05 in a later analysis. Because counts were too low, roughly 17 rarely observed V segments, including chromosome 9 orphons, were left out of the earlier analysis of roughly 600 of the donors. In a later genetic analysis, fewer N-insertions in productive TCRs were reported among donors in an Asian-associated ancestry cluster than the roughly 700-donor mean. In a later analysis, HLA-associated TCR beta chains were found to be more clonally expanded and to have lower generation probabilities than equally common non-associated chains. The classifier was reported to diagnose cytomegalovirus status with high specificity and sensitivity in both the original cohort and the validation cohort. Sequencing depth was assumed to be roughly uniform across donors in the presence/absence analyses, though that assumption may not hold. Most TCR sequences were seen in very few donors, while some public TCRs were found in many individuals. Several of the top co-occurrence clusters appeared to be linked to parvovirus B19, influenza, CMV and Epstein-Barr virus, according to a later analysis. According to a later analysis, TCR association rates differed among HLA loci, with DRB1 alleles showing the most associated TCRs and HLA-C alleles showing the fewest. Correlated functional status among segregating V segments might reflect linkage disequilibrium, but an unknown experimental factor could not be ruled out. A cluster of highly shared sequence variants was judged likely to represent a technical artifact of the sequencing pipeline. The only immune exposure information available for the cohort was CMV serostatus. A few of the identified cytomegalovirus-associated TCR beta chains were confirmed in vitro to be specific for cytomegalovirus antigens. Some IMGT-functional V segments, including TRBV6-2 and TRBV6-3, could not be distinguished by the 87-base-pair reads and were therefore excluded. The authors suggested that the approach could potentially be generalized to other disease states and immunological phenotypes. A further reported finding was that TCR beta sequences accurately predicted the HLA-A and HLA-B alleles for most subjects in the first cohort. Strong co-occurrence of HLA alleles, especially DR and DQ, made assigning TCR associations to individual alleles difficult. According to a later analysis, most CMV-associated TCR beta chains appeared to be HLA-restricted, and the HLA associations seemed to be driven largely by CMV exposure. Because HLA typing was unavailable for some donors at each locus, only the typed subset was used in association tests. An association between a missense DCLRE1C variant and V-gene and J-gene trimming of TCR beta chains was found in a later genetic analysis and replicated in an independent cohort. Broadly in line with IMGT annotations, most TCR beta V segments showed up in productive rearrangements about 90% or about 30% of the time in an earlier analysis of some 590 of the donors. This cohort had only TCR beta chains sequenced, and the lack of alpha or paired-chain data limited which features could be detected. In the study, about 150 TCR beta chains were listed as associated with cytomegalovirus.

The cohort comprised around 690 healthy bone marrow donors. All cohort members were sampled while nominally healthy, although unrecorded immune exposures were likely present. The donor was CMV seronegative and belonged to the group of roughly 330 seronegative cohort members. A peripheral blood sample was collected from each donor, and TCR beta sequencing was performed on peripheral blood mononuclear cells. Genomic DNA was extracted from the blood cell samples with the Qiagen DNeasy Blood Extraction Kit. V has 1 base trimmed and J has 3 bases trimmed; junction bases matching no gene number 4. The CDR3 measures 16 amino acids from cysteine to phenylalanine. The entry retains the CDR3 DNA only, 48 bases that are in frame from base 1. CDR1 and CDR2, per the germline V gene, are LGHNA and YNFKEQ. Library prep was done by the immunoSEQ multiplex PCR assay. For the multiplex PCR, a mixture combining 60 forward primers for TCR Vbeta segments and 13 reverse primers for TCR Jbeta segments was used. The CDR3 region of rearranged TCR beta genes was amplified from genomic DNA with a multiplex PCR assay. The Illumina HiSeq System was used to sequence the amplified TCR beta libraries as 87-base-pair reads. The original methods were these. A later analysis counted about 80 million unique TCR beta chains across the 700 or so repertoires, and some 11 million of these chains were shared by at least two donors. To remove PCR and sequencing errors, raw reads were error-corrected and collapsed into unique sequences using a nearest-neighbor algorithm that merged closely related sequences. V, D and J gene segments were assigned by aligning CDR3 sequences to IMGT reference sequences. For a sequence to be retained, a match of at least six nucleotides was required to both a V gene segment and a J gene segment. A rearrangement counted as productive if the CDR3 had no stop codons and remained in frame with V and J, and every other rearrangement counted as non-productive. Following IMGT convention, CDR3 was defined as the stretch from the second conserved V-encoded cysteine up to the conserved J-encoded phenylalanine. The earlier analysis of some 580 of the donors excluded any sequence lacking an unambiguous match to a single V gene segment. In an earlier analysis of a few hundred of the donors, V segments were called functional above 56.7% productive rearrangements and were called segregating when the between-donor standard deviation exceeded 5%. A statistical classification framework was developed to diagnose cytomegalovirus status using the catalog of TCR beta chain sequences. In a later analysis, V and J genes were assigned by comparing TCR nucleotide sequences against IMGT/GENE-DB human TR gene sequences. The TCRdist pipeline was used in a later analysis to assign CDR3 sequences and most-parsimonious VDJ recombination scenarios. A later analysis defined each TCR beta chain by its CDR3 amino acid sequence plus V-gene family, and excluded reads lacking a unique V-gene family. A later analysis removed several hundred highly shared, low-generation-probability nucleotide sequences to deal with suspected cross-contamination and a sequencing artifact. In a later analysis, a clonal expansion index for each public chain was calculated from normalized within-repertoire ranks of inferred template counts. In a later analysis, generation probabilities were computed using a VDJ recombination model fitted to out-of-frame rearrangements, and the results were checked against IGoR. Hypergeometric tests were used in a later analysis to score TCR-TCR, TCR-HLA and TCR-CMV co-occurrence, with a repertoire-size bias correction applied to the TCR pairs. To estimate false discovery rates, a later analysis permuted the HLA or CMV assignments 20 times. In a later analysis, co-occurring TCRs were grouped with DBSCAN, and TCRdist sequence similarity was added when clustering was performed within HLA-allele-positive subsets. Repertoires with fewer than 30,000 or more than 120,000 public chains, plus five repertoires with anomalous nucleotide sharing, were excluded from co-occurrence clustering. TCRdb holds this immuneACCESS table with in-frame rearrangements only. Some clones are missing; in checked studies, unresolved V genes explain under half, and the rest has no known cause. V, J and clone size derive from that table, while D and trimming were established from the DNA sequence. The sample table records about 230,000 clones; 78% of these occur just once. The ten largest clones take up less than 0.6% of the sample.

A note on this clone: Its antigen is not yet known. No much larger clone exists at a distance of one base, and base qualities are not known.

Sequencing was carried out using PBMCs. The sequence is built from TRBV4-2 and TRBJ2-3, and 10 junction bases match TRBD2. The sequence was collected from a boy aged 10-17 years in good health and CMV-seronegative. The CDR3 in this case is CASSQGGLAETDTQYF. Read as DNA, the sequence is TGTGCCAGCAGCCAAGGAGGACTAGCGGAGACAGATACGCAGTATTTT.